The clone carrying this T cell receptor beta chain appeared a single time. The germline CDR1 and CDR2 sequences are SNHLY and FYNNEI. This CDR3 region has 15 residues. The V end lost 6 bases, the J end lost 0 bases, and 11 bases lay between the germline ends. This sample is part of a study of cytomegalovirus exposure and HLA in healthy donors. Across the study: From about 170 million T cells, an earlier analysis saw approximately 110 million unique TCR beta sequences.

The study ran its PCR with 60 Vbeta and 13 Jbeta primers. Sequencing was performed with immunoSEQ multiplex PCR; in TCRdb, only in-frame clones are kept and a portion is missing. The sample contains around 170,000 clones, around 80% of which appear only once. The V call is TRBV2, the J call TRBJ1-4; weak D call: TRBD1 (5 bases). The sample consisted of PBMCs. The TCR sequence derives from a woman aged 25 to 45 in good health and CMV-seropositive. In DNA, the CDR3 is TGTGCCAGCAGGCCAGGGCTTGCAACTAATGAAAAACTGTTTTTT. Translation gives CASRPGLATNEKLFF.